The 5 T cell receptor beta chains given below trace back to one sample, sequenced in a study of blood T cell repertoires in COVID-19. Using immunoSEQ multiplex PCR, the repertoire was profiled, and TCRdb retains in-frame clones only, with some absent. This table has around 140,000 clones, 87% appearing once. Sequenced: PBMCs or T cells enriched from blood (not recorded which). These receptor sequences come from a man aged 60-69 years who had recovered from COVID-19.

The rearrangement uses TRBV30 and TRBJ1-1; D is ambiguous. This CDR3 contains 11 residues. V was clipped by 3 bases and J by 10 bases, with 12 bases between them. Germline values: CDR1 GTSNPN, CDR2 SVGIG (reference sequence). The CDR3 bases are TGTGCCTGGAGACGGCAGGCGGGAGCTTTCTTT. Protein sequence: CAWRRQAGAFF. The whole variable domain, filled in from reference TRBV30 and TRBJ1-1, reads SQTIHQWPATLVQPVGSPLSLECTVEGTSNPNLYWYRQAAGRGLQLLFYSVGIGQISSEVPQNLSASRPQDRQFILSSKKLLLSDSGFYLCAWRRQAGAFFGQGTRLTVV.

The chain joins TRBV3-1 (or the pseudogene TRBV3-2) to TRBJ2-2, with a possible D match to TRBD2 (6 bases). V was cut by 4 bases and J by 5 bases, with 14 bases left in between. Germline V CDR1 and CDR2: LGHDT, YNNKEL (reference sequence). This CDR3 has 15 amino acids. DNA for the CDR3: TGTGCCAGCAGCCGGGACTTACAGATTACCGGGGAGCTGTTTTTT. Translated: CASSRDLQITGELFF.

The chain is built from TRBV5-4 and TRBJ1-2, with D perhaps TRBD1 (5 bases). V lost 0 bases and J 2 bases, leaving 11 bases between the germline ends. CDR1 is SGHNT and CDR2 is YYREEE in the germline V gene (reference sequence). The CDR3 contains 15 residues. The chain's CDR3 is CASSLGQGGNYGYTF. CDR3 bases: TGTGCCAGCAGCTTGGGGCAGGGAGGAAACTATGGCTACACCTTC.

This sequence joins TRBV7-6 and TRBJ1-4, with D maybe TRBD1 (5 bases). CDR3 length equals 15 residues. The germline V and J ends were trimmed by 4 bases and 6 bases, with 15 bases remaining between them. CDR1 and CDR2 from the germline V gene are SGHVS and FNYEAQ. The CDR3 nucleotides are TGTGCCAGCAGCTCCAAGGGGCAGGCTGATGAAAAACTGTTTTTT. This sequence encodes CASSSKGQADEKLFF.

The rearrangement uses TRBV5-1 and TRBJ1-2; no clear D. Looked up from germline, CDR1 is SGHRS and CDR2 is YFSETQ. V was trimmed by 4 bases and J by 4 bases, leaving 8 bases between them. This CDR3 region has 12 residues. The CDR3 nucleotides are TGCGCCAGCAGCGCGGGGTCCTATGGCTACACCTTC. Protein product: CASSAGSYGYTF.